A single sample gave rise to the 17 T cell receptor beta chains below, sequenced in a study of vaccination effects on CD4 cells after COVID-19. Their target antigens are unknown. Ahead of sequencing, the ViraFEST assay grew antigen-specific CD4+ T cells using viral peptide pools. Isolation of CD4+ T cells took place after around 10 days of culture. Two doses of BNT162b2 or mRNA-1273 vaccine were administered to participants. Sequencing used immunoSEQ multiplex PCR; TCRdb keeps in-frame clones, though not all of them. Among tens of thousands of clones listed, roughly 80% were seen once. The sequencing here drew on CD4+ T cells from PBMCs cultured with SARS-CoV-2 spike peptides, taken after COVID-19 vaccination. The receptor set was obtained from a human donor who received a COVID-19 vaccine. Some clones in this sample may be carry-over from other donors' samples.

In DNA, the CDR3 is TGTGCCAGCAGTCTTAGAAGCACCGGGGAGCTGTTTTTT. Translation: CASSLRSTGELFF. J is TRBJ2-2 and V is TRBV12-3 or TRBV12-4, with D unclear. Trimming cost V 5 bases and J 4 bases, with 8 bases left between them. The CDR3 length is 13 residues.

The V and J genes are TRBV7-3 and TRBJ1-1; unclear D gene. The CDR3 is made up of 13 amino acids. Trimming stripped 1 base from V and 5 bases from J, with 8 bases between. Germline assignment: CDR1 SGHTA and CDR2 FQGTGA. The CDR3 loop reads CASSLNTATEAFF. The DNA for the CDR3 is TGTGCCAGCAGCTTAAATACCGCGACTGAAGCTTTCTTT.

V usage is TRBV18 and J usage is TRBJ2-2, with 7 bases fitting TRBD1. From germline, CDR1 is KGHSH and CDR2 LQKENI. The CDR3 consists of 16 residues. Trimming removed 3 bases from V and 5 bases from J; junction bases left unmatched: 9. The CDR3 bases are TGTGCCAGCTCACCCCCGACAGGGAGAGAAACCGGGGAGCTGTTTTTT. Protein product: CASSPPTGRETGELFF.

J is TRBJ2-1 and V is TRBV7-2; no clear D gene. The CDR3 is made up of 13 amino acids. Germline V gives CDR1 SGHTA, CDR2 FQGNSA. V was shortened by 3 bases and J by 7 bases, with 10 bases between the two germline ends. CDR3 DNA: TGTGCCAGCAGCTTTTGGCAGTTGAATGAGCAGTTCTTC. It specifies CASSFWQLNEQFF.

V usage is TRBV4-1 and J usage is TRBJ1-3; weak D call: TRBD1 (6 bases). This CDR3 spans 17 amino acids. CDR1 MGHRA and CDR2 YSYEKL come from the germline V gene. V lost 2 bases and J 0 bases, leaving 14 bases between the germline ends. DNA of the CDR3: TGCGCCAGCAGCCAATCTGAGCAGGGGTACTCTGGAAACACCATATATTTT. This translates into CASSQSEQGYSGNTIYF.

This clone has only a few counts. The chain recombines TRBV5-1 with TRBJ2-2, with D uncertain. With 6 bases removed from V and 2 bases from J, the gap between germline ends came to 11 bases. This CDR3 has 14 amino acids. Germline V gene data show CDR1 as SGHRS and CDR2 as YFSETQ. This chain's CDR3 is CASNQQVNTGELFF. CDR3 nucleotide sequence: TGCGCCAGCAACCAGCAGGTCAACACCGGGGAGCTGTTTTTT.

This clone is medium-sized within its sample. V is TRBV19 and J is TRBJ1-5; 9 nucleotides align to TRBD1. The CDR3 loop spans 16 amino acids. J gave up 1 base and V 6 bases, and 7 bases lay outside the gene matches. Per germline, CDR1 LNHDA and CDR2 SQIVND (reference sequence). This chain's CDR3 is CASRERTGESNQPQHF. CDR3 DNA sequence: TGTGCCAGTAGAGAAAGGACAGGGGAAAGCAATCAGCCCCAGCATTTT.

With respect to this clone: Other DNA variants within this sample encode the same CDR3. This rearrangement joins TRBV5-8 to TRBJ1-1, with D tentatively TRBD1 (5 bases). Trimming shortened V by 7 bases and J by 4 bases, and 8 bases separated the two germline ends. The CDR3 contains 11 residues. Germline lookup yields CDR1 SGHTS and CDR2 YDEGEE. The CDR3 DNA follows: TGTGCCAGCCCTGGGGGCACTGAAGCTTTCTTT. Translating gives CASPGGTEAFF.

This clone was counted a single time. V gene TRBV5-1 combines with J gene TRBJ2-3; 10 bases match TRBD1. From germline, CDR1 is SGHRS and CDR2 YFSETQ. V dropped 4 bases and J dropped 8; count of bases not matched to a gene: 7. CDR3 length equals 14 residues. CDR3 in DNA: TGCGCCAGCAGCCCCGGGACAGGGGATGTTACGCAGTATTTT. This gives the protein CASSPGTGDVTQYF. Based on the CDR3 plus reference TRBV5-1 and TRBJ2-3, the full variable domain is KAGVTQTPRYLIKTRGQQVTLSCSPISGHRSVSWYQQTPGQGLQFLFEYFSETQRNKGNFPGRFSGRQFSNSRSEMNVSTLELGDSALYLCASSPGTGDVTQYFGPGTRLTVL.

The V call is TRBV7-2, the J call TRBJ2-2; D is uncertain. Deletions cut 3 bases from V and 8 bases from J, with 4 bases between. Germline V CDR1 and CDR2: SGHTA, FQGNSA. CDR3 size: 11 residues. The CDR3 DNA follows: TGTGCCAGCAGCTTGAGGGGGGAGCTGTTTTTT. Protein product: CASSLRGELFF.

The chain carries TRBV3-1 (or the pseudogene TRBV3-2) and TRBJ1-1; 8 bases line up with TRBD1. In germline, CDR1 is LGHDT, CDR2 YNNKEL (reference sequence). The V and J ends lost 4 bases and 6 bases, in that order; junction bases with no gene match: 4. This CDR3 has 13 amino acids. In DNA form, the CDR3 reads TGTGCCAGCAGCCTCGGACAGGGCCCTGAAGCTTTCTTT. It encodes CASSLGQGPEAFF.

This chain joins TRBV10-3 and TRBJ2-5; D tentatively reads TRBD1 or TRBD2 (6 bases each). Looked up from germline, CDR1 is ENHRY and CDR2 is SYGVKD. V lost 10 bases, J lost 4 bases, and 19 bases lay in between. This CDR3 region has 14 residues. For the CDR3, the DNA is TGTGCCACCCAAAATAGGGGGGCGGGAGAGACCCAGTACTTC. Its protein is CATQNRGAGETQYF.

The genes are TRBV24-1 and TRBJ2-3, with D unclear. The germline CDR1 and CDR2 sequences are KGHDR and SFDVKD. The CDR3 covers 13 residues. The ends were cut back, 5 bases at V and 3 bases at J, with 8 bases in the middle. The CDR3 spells CATSGTDTDTQYF. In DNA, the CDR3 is TGTGCCACCAGTGGAACAGATACAGATACGCAGTATTTT.

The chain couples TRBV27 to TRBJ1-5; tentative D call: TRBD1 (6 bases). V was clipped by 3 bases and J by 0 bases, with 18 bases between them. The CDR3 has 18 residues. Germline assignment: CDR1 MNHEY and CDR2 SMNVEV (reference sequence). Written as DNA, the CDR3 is TGTGCCAGCAGTTTTAAGGTTCTGGGGGCAGATAGCAATCAGCCCCAGCATTTT. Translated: CASSFKVLGADSNQPQHF.

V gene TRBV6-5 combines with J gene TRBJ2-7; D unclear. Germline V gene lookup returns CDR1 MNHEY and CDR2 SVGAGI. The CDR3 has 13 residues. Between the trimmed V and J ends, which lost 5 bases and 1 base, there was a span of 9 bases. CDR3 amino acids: CASSINWSYEQYV. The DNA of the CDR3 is TGTGCCAGCAGTATTAACTGGTCCTACGAGCAGTACGTC.

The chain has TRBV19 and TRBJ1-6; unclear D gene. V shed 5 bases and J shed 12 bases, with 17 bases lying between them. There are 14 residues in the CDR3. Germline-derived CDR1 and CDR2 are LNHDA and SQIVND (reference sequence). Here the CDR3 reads CASSAPTLREPLHF. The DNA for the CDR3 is TGTGCCAGTAGTGCGCCGACCCTGAGAGAACCCCTCCACTTT. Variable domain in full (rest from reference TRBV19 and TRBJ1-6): DGGITQSPKYLFRKEGQNVTLSCEQNLNHDAMYWYRQDPGQGLRLIYYSQIVNDFQKGDIAEGYSVSREKKESFPLTVTSAQKNPTAFYLCASSAPTLREPLHFGNGTRLTVT.

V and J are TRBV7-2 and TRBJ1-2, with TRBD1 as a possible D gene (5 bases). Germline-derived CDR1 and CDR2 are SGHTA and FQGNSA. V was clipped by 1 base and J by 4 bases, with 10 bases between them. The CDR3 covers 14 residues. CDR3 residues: CASSLVRESYGYTF. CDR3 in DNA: TGTGCCAGCAGCTTAGTCAGGGAATCCTATGGCTACACCTTC.